The entry below describes one T cell receptor beta chain. Its antigen is not yet known. No quality values exist for individual bases; no much larger clone is one base distant. Per the germline V gene (reference sequence), LGHDT is the CDR1 and YNNKEL is the CDR2. After removal of 5 bases from V and 3 bases from J, the junction retains 7 bases not matched to a gene. Spanning cysteine to phenylalanine, the CDR3 consists of 17 amino acids. CDR3 DNA is the only sequence kept; it has 51 bases, read in frame from the first base. After 10 days of culture, CD4+ T cells were isolated with the EasySep CD4+ T cell isolation kit. Each participant got two doses of an mRNA SARS-CoV-2 vaccine, either BNT162b2 or mRNA-1273. None of the healthy vaccine recipients had a prior SARS-CoV-2 infection, which was confirmed by nucleocapsid antibody tests that came back negative both before and after vaccination. On days 3 and 7, half of the culture medium was replaced with fresh IL-2-containing medium. Unless noted otherwise, every peptide stimulation condition was cultured in triplicate wells. Using Ficoll-Paque Plus gradient centrifugation, PBMC were separated from whole blood and then either used fresh or cryopreserved at -140C. Genomic DNA was extracted from cultured CD4+ T cells with the QIAamp micro DNA kit.

The sample belongs to a study of vaccination effects on CD4 cells after COVID-19 (dated 2022 in TCRdb). For context, the study as a whole: In the ViraFEST assay, PBMC were stimulated with viral peptide pools, and TCR sequencing was then used to find antigen-specific CD4+ T cell clonotypes based on their expansion. Post-vaccine samples across the study were collected a median of 72 days after the second dose, with a range of 14 to 241. Some 2 million PBMC per well were cultured with around 9.8 ug/ml peptides in IMDM containing 5% human AB serum, about 9.7 IU/ml IL-2 and gentamicin. SARS-CoV-2 spike-specific CD4+ TCR repertoires were compared before and after mRNA vaccination in COVID-19 convalescent patients and in infection-naive vaccine recipients. Altogether, some 10 COVID-19 convalescent patients and a few SARS-CoV-2-naive healthy vaccine recipients made up the full study. In the study, cultures from other donors were sequenced using the Oncomine TCR Beta short-read assay on an Illumina iSeq 100.

The investigation overall reported the following: Only a small number of convalescent patients were included, and no early post-infection timepoints were available, which limited the study. Marked clonal contraction was observed in both infection-induced and vaccine-induced clones at late post-vaccination timepoints, consistent with waning T cell responses. Among healthy vaccine recipients, nearly all vaccine-induced clones were SARS-CoV-2 mono-reactive, and just 1 of 255 was cross-reactive with common cold coronaviruses.

The receptor library was made with the immunoSEQ multiplex PCR assay. DNA from the cultured and isolated CD4+ T cells underwent TCR beta CDR3 sequencing. As for how the authors treated the data: Non-productive TCR sequences were discarded, and reads were trimmed to the CDR3 region, with only CDR3s of 7 or more amino acids retained. The MANAFEST web app was used to identify antigen-specific clonotypes by comparing expansion in peptide wells with expansion in reference cultures. For clones to be considered positive, expansion at FDR<0.05 versus reference and all other wells, an odds ratio above 5, and a frequency above 0.1% in two replicate wells were required. A clonotype was called cross-reactive if it was significantly expanded both in SARS-CoV-2 spike wells and in at least one common cold coronavirus spike condition. Levenshtein distance calculated with the stringdist R package was used to assess CDR3 similarity, and unrooted trees were constructed with ape in R 3.6.1. TCRdb obtained this table from immuneACCESS and retained in-frame rearrangements with V and J assigned. These tables miss some clones; where compared with another copy, unresolved V genes account for less than half of the shortfall, and the remainder is unexplained. The V and J calls and clone size were taken over from that table, and D and trimming were inferred from the DNA. The sample table contains about 39,000 clones; only one count was recorded for around two thirds of them. The ten largest clones add up to less than 9.5% of the sample.

This TCR came from a human donor who received a COVID-19 vaccine. The rearranged segments are TRBV3-1 (or the pseudogene TRBV3-2) and TRBJ2-1, with 13 bases matching TRBD2. The material sequenced was CD4+ T cells from PBMCs cultured without peptide, taken after COVID-19 vaccination. The CDR3 corresponds to CASSSRLAGGFYNEQFF. The DNA reads as follows: TGTGCCAGCAGCTCCCGACTAGCGGGGGGCTTCTACAATGAGCAGTTCTTC.